This entry is about one TCR beta chain. Its antigen remains unidentified. The data originate from a study of yellow fever vaccine responses in identical twins. CDR3 length: 14 residues. V dropped 5 bases and J dropped 4 bases, with 12 bases sitting between them. In germline, CDR1 is SGHNT, CDR2 YENEEA. General study points: Convergence reportedly seemed to mark part of the twins' vaccine T cell response, with personalization marking the rest.

One entry per CDR3 protein, called by TCRdb with MiXCR from the RT-PCR reads. The sample includes under 7,500 distinct CDR3 sequences, 84% of them seen just once. This clonotype was obtained from a woman between 18 and 29 years old who received the yellow fever vaccine. The chain carries TRBV11-3 and TRBJ2-1; D tentatively fits TRBD1 or TRBD2 (5 bases each). The material sequenced was T cells from blood (PBMCs), unsorted or a sorted subset (not recorded which), taken before or after yellow fever vaccination (not recorded which). CDR3 bases: TGTGCCAGCAGCCTCGGGACCGGTTACAATGAGCAGTTCTTC. Amino acid sequence: CASSLGTGYNEQFF.